This T cell receptor beta chain was recorded in a study of T-cell memory formation after mild COVID-19. Looking at the study overall: In these data, TCR clusters were largely donor specific.

There are many counts of this clonotype. The antigen is unknown. Study results and limitations: Some responding clones appeared in pre-infection memory, suggesting cross-reactive memory joined. Later expanders leaned toward CD4+, whereas clones contracting from day 15 to 85 were balanced CD4/CD8.

TCRdb analysed the 5' RACE reads with MiXCR anew, one entry per CDR3 protein. The sample has approximately 500,000 distinct CDR3 sequences, approximately 23% seen once. This TCR was sampled from an adult woman who had mild COVID-19 (a few samples of this study predate the infection). Cell type and time point are not known. Material for sequencing was PBMCs or a T cell subset sorted from them (not recorded which).

The chain's CDR3 is CASSLGGSGSYEQYF. CDR3 bases: TGTGCCAGCAGTTTAGGGGGTAGCGGCTCCTACGAGCAGTACTTC. The chain joins TRBV12-3 or TRBV12-4 to TRBJ2-7; D may be TRBD2 (6 bases). Trimming left V 1 base short and J 0 bases short, with 10 bases between. This CDR3 region has 15 residues.